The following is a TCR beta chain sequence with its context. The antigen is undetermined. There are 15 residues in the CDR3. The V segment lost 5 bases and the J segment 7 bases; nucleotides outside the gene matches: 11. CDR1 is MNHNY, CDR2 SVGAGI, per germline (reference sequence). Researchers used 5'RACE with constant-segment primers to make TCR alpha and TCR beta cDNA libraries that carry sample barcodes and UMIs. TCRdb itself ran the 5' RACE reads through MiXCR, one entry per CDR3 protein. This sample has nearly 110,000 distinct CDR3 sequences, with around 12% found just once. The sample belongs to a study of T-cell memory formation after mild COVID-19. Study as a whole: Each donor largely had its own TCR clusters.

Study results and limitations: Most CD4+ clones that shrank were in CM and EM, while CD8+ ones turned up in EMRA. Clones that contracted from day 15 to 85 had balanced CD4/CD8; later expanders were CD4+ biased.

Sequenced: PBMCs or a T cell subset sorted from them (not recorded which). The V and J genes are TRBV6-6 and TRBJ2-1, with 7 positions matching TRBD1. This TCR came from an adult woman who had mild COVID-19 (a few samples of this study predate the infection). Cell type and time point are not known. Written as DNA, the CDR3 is TGTGCCAGCAGTCCCCGGACAGGATCAGAGAATGAGCAGTTCTTC. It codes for CASSPRTGSENEQFF.